These 26 T cell receptor beta chains came from one sample sequenced in a study of blood T cell repertoires in COVID-19 (dated by TCRdb to 2019 to 2021). Receptor libraries were prepared by the immunoSEQ multiplex PCR assay. TCRdb took over this immuneACCESS table, retaining in-frame rearrangements with V and J assigned. Such tables are incomplete; in checked studies, under half of the missing clones stem from an unresolved V gene, and the remainder is unexplained. This sample gives about 33,000 clones in total; around 88% of them show up just once. In total, the top ten clones hold about 6.3% of the sample. Sequencing was carried out using peripheral blood. Source of these receptors: a human donor in a cohort sampled during active COVID-19.

This clone came up once. The gene calls are TRBV3-1 (or the pseudogene TRBV3-2) and TRBJ2-1; 8 bases line up with TRBD1. Germline CDR1 and CDR2: LGHDT and YNNKEL (reference sequence). V gave up 1 base and J gave up 6 bases; unmatched junction bases: 8. The CDR3 extends over 16 amino acids. The CDR3 bases are TGTGCCAGCAGCCAAGTTCCTGGACAGGGCAGCAATGAGCAGTTCTTC. Amino acids: CASSQVPGQGSNEQFF.

J is TRBJ1-1 and V is TRBV16; D perhaps matches TRBD1 (5 bases). The CDR3 has 13 residues. Germline loops: CDR1 KGHSY, CDR2 FQNENV. V lost 0 bases to trimming and J lost 10 bases, with 12 bases between them. CDR3 nucleotide sequence: TGTGCCAGCAGCCAATCAATGCGGGGCGCAGCTTTCTTT. Its protein product is CASSQSMRGAAFF. The variable domain in full, completed from reference TRBV16 and TRBJ1-1, reads GEEVAQTPKHLVRGEGQKAKLYCAPIKGHSYVFWYQQVLKNEFKFLISFQNENVFDETGMPKERFSAKCLPNSPCSLEIQATKLEDSAVYFCASSQSMRGAAFFGQGTRLTVV.

V is TRBV5-1 and J is TRBJ1-3, with 8 bases aligning to TRBD1. Losses at the gene ends were 2 bases for V and 4 bases for J; bases not matched to a gene: 5. This CDR3 spans 15 amino acids. The germline V gene encodes CDR1 SGHRS and CDR2 YFSETQ. The CDR3 DNA sequence: TGCGCCAGCAGCTTAATGACAGGGGACGGAAACACCATATATTTT. It is translated as CASSLMTGDGNTIYF.

This chain links TRBV29-1 with TRBJ2-5; 9 nucleotides align to TRBD1. The CDR3 length is 18 residues. Germline CDR1 reads SQVTM; CDR2 reads ANQGSEA. J was trimmed by 4 bases and V by 3 bases; bases with no gene match: 18. CDR3: CSVEPRDSDRGVLETQYF. CDR3 sequence (DNA): TGCAGCGTTGAGCCGCGCGATTCGGACAGGGGCGTGTTAGAGACCCAGTACTTC.

This clone turned up a few times. The chain has TRBV7-3 and TRBJ2-5; D is unresolved. Germline assignment: CDR1 SGHTA and CDR2 FQGTGA. Trimming shortened V by 1 base and J by 4 bases, and 7 bases separated the two germline ends. This CDR3 is built from 13 residues. The CDR3 DNA reads TGTGCCAGCAGCTTAAACCCGAGAGAGACCCAGTACTTC. This codes for CASSLNPRETQYF.

The CDR3 region is CASSLSAGGFETQYF. CDR3 in DNA: TGTGCCAGCAGTTTGTCAGCGGGAGGGTTTGAGACCCAGTACTTC. This chain uses TRBV27 with TRBJ2-5; 10 bases agree with TRBD2. Per germline, CDR1 MNHEY and CDR2 SMNVEV (reference sequence). The V segment lost 3 bases and the J segment 5 bases; nucleotides outside the gene matches: 6. The CDR3 has 15 residues.

The J gene is TRBJ2-5, the V gene TRBV7-2; TRBD2 matches at 15 bases. Germline lookup yields CDR1 SGHTA and CDR2 FQGNSA. The ends lost 3 bases at V and 5 bases at J; junction bases unmatched: 4. The CDR3 is 16 residues long. As DNA, the CDR3 is TGTGCCAGCAGCTTTCAAGGACTAGCGGGAGGGGAGACCCAGTACTTC. Translation: CASSFQGLAGGETQYF.

The chain is built from TRBV12-3 or TRBV12-4 and TRBJ2-4, with D hard to call. The CDR3 contains 12 residues. V lost 5 bases and J lost 5, with 7 bases in between. The CDR3 nucleotides read TGTGCCAGCAGTCCCTTTCAAAACATTCAGTACTTC. The encoded protein is CASSPFQNIQYF.

The chain links TRBV5-6 to TRBJ2-5, with TRBD2 matching 11 bases. This CDR3 is built from 15 residues. Germline V gives CDR1 SGHDT, CDR2 YYEEEE. With 2 bases clipped from V and 4 bases from J, the junction kept 4 bases outside the gene matches. The CDR3 DNA reads as TGTGCCAGCAGCTTACTAGCGGGGGTAGGAGAGACCCAGTACTTC. This translates into CASSLLAGVGETQYF.

The V and J genes are TRBV14 and TRBJ2-5; D not certain. CDR3 length: 12 residues. Trimming stripped 4 bases from V and 4 bases from J, with 7 bases between. The germline V gene encodes CDR1 SGHDN and CDR2 FVKESK. The CDR3 spells CASSPGGETQYF. The CDR3 DNA reads TGTGCCAGCAGCCCCGGTGGAGAGACCCAGTACTTC. The complete variable domain, with remaining parts taken from reference TRBV14 and TRBJ2-5, reads EAGVTQFPSHSVIEKGQTVTLRCDPISGHDNLYWYRRVMGKEIKFLLHFVKESKQDESGMPNNRFLAERTGGTYSTLKVQPAELEDSGVYFCASSPGGETQYFGPGTRLLVL.

The genes are TRBV5-4 and TRBJ2-3, with TRBD2 identical over 8 bases. Germline assignment: CDR1 SGHNT and CDR2 YYREEE (reference sequence). With V trimmed by 5 bases and J by 5 bases, 10 bases remained unmatched. The CDR3 spans 15 residues. The CDR3, as DNA: TGTGCCAGCAGTCGGCCGGGACTAGTAGTAGATACGCAGTATTTT. Its protein is CASSRPGLVVDTQYF.

This clone occurred once. The chain carries TRBV9 and TRBJ1-1; D unresolved. V was trimmed by 0 bases and J by 5 bases, leaving 8 bases between them. This CDR3 region has 13 residues. Per germline, CDR1 SGDLS and CDR2 YYNGEE. The CDR3 protein is CASSVGAGTEAFF. In nucleotides, the CDR3 is TGTGCCAGCAGCGTAGGGGCGGGGACTGAAGCTTTCTTT.

The genes are TRBV7-3 and TRBJ2-1; D perhaps matches TRBD2 (5 bases). This CDR3 is built from 15 residues. With 3 bases removed from V and 7 bases from J, the gap between germline ends came to 16 bases. CDR1 and CDR2 from the germline V gene are SGHTA and FQGTGA. The CDR3 reads CASSLERAAVNEQFF. CDR3 DNA: TGTGCCAGCAGCTTGGAGAGAGCGGCGGTGAATGAGCAGTTCTTC.

The chain is built from TRBV7-9 and TRBJ1-2, with a tentative D call TRBD1 (6 bases). Germline lookup yields CDR1 SEHNR and CDR2 FQNEAQ (reference sequence). This CDR3 has 14 residues. Trimming left V 1 base short and J 5 bases short, with 11 bases between. Here the CDR3 reads CASSLGTGPYGYTF. In DNA form, the CDR3 reads TGTGCCAGCAGCTTAGGAACAGGGCCATATGGCTACACCTTC.

The V gene is TRBV14, the J gene TRBJ2-1; 15 nucleotides agree with TRBD2. The CDR3 is 15 residues long. V was pared by 4 bases and J by 9 bases, with 4 bases of the junction left unmatched. Germline V gives CDR1 SGHDN, CDR2 FVKESK. The CDR3 region has the DNA TGTGCCAGCAGCCTGGGACTAGCGGGAGGCGTTGAGCAGTTCTTC. This gives the protein CASSLGLAGGVEQFF.

The chain uses TRBV5-1 and TRBJ1-2; D is perhaps TRBD1 (5 bases). V was trimmed by 3 bases and J by 1 base, leaving 10 bases between them. This CDR3 spans 14 amino acids. Looked up from germline, CDR1 is SGHRS and CDR2 is YFSETQ. CDR3 sequence: CASSSQTVNYGYTF. In DNA, the CDR3 is TGCGCCAGCAGCTCCCAGACAGTTAACTATGGCTACACCTTC.

This chain connects TRBV5-4 to TRBJ2-3; TRBD2 matches at 12 bases. Per germline, CDR1 SGHNT and CDR2 YYREEE (reference sequence). The ends lost 2 bases at V and 1 base at J; junction bases unmatched: 2. There are 16 residues in the CDR3. CDR3 amino acids: CASSLLAGGGTDTQYF. The CDR3 DNA sequence: TGTGCCAGCAGCTTACTAGCGGGAGGCGGCACAGATACGCAGTATTTT.

The chain joins TRBV7-2 to TRBJ2-6; no clear D. The CDR3 covers 16 residues. Germline loops: CDR1 SGHTA, CDR2 FQGNSA. Trimming pared 3 bases from V and 2 bases from J, leaving 11 bases between. DNA of the CDR3: TGTGCCAGCAGCTTCCCAGACTCTCCTGGGGCCAACGTCCTGACTTTC. This codes for CASSFPDSPGANVLTF. Supplemented by reference TRBV7-2 and TRBJ2-6, the full variable domain reads GAGVSQSPSNKVTEKGKDVELRCDPISGHTALYWYRQSLGQGLEFLIYFQGNSAPDKSGLPSDRFSAERTGGSVSTLTIQRTQQEDSAVYLCASSFPDSPGANVLTFGAGSRLTVL.

This rearrangement joins TRBV5-5 to TRBJ1-5; D may be TRBD1 (5 bases). Trimming took off 4 bases at V and 5 bases at J, with 10 bases between the two ends. The V gene's germline CDR1 is SGHKS and CDR2 YYEKEE (reference sequence). This CDR3 region has 13 residues. CDR3: CASSVDSHQPQHF. The DNA for the CDR3 is TGTGCCAGCAGCGTCGACAGTCATCAGCCCCAGCATTTT.

The genes are TRBV6-5 and TRBJ2-2, with TRBD1 as a possible D gene (6 bases). The CDR3 has 15 amino acids. Germline CDR1 reads MNHEY; CDR2 reads SVGAGI. V lost 7 bases and J 5 bases, leaving 17 bases between the germline ends. The CDR3 region is CASNSWQGNTGELFF. In DNA, the CDR3 is TGTGCCAGCAATTCCTGGCAGGGGAATACCGGGGAGCTGTTTTTT.

V is TRBV6-1 and J is TRBJ1-2; 7 bases fit TRBD1. The CDR3 extends over 15 amino acids. The germline gives CDR1 MNHNS, CDR2 SASEGT. V shed 2 bases and J 2 bases; nucleotides not matched to a gene: 5. In DNA, the CDR3 is TGTGCCAGCAGTGAATGGGGACAGAGAAACTATGGCTACACCTTC. Translating it yields CASSEWGQRNYGYTF.

This chain joins TRBV3-1 (or the pseudogene TRBV3-2) and TRBJ1-1; TRBD1 is a possible D gene (6 bases). Germline loops: CDR1 LGHDT, CDR2 YNNKEL (reference sequence). This CDR3 comprises 14 residues. The V gene lost 1 base and the J gene lost 4 bases, with 10 bases spanning the gap. This CDR3 reads CASSQARGGTEAFF. In nucleotides, the CDR3 is TGTGCCAGCAGCCAAGCAAGGGGGGGCACTGAAGCTTTCTTT.

This clone turned up a few times. This sequence joins TRBV3-1 (or the pseudogene TRBV3-2) and TRBJ1-5; a weak D match, TRBD1 (5 bases). Germline CDR1 and CDR2: LGHDT and YNNKEL (reference sequence). The CDR3 runs to 15 residues. The ends were cut back, 0 bases at V and 7 bases at J, with 13 bases in the middle. CDR3 DNA: TGTGCCAGCAGCCAAGAAGGGGCAGGGAGGCAGCCCCAGCATTTT. It codes for CASSQEGAGRQPQHF.

This chain links TRBV28 with TRBJ2-3; 7 bases agree with TRBD2. CDR1 is MDHEN and CDR2 is SYDVKM in the germline V gene. CDR3 size: 18 residues. The trim removed 1 base at V and 2 bases at J, leaving 12 bases unmatched. CDR3 loop: CASSLFRGRARDTDTQYF. The CDR3 nucleotides read TGTGCCAGCAGTTTATTTCGAGGGAGGGCCCGTGACACAGATACGCAGTATTTT.

In this sample, this clone turned up once. The chain combines TRBV18 with TRBJ2-1, with a possible D match to TRBD2 (5 bases). Trimming cost V 3 bases and J 0 bases, with 12 bases left between them. Germline V gene data show CDR1 as KGHSH and CDR2 as LQKENI. CDR3 length: 16 amino acids. CDR3 region: CASSPAVGSSYNEQFF. Written as DNA, the CDR3 is TGTGCCAGCTCACCTGCCGTAGGGAGCTCCTACAATGAGCAGTTCTTC.

The rearrangement uses TRBV29-1 and TRBJ2-3, with TRBD1 identical over 7 bases. The V gene's germline CDR1 is SQVTM and CDR2 ANQGSEA. With 3 bases clipped from V and 0 bases from J, the junction kept 6 bases outside the gene matches. The CDR3 extends over 15 amino acids. The DNA of the CDR3 is TGCAGCGTTGACCCCGGGACAGCAAGCACAGATACGCAGTATTTT. This encodes CSVDPGTASTDTQYF.